This T cell receptor beta chain was identified in a study of cytomegalovirus exposure and HLA in healthy donors. Study-level background: As released early, the data held roughly 85 million unique TCRs from HLA-typed donors.

Concerning this clone itself: Its antigen remains unidentified.

PCR employed 60 Vbeta and 13 Jbeta primers. Sequencing used immunoSEQ multiplex PCR; TCRdb keeps in-frame clones, though not all of them. This sample yields 120,000 or so clones, of which around three quarters are seen a single time; about 3% belongs to the top ten. Although they were nominally healthy when sampled, donors likely had unrecorded immune exposures. V lost 3 bases and J 2 bases, leaving 14 bases between the germline ends. Germline CDR1 reads KGHSH; CDR2 reads LQKENI. The CDR3 totals 16 residues. Whole-study findings and limits: Presence/absence analyses assumed roughly uniform sequencing depth across donors. Later analysis indicated greater clonal expansion among HLA-associated TCR beta chains than among equally common other chains.

Material for sequencing was PBMCs. The chain recombines TRBV18 with TRBJ1-3; D is ambiguous. This sequence originates from a man in his thirties or forties in good health and CMV-seronegative. CDR3: CASSPRGQEAGNTIYF. The DNA for the CDR3 is TGTGCCAGCTCACCTAGAGGGCAAGAGGCTGGAAACACCATATATTTT.